Listed below are T cell receptor beta chains from one sample, sequenced in a study of early T cells in non-severe SARS-CoV-2 infection. TCRdb re-called the 5' RACE reads through MiXCR, storing one row per CDR3 protein. Seen here are fewer than 85,000 distinct CDR3 sequences, approximately 12% observed once, and the top ten hold around 1.3%. Sample: whole blood. These receptor sequences come from an adult who was a healthcare worker with PCR-confirmed SARS-CoV-2 infection or an uninfected control (not recorded which). The CDR3 runs from the conserved cysteine through the conserved F or W. D genes are given only for firm matches. Clone size is not always given. Where it is, it says once, few, many or a class for expanded clones.

v_gene: TRBV6-2/TRBV6-3; d_gene: TRBD2; abundance: few; j_gene: TRBJ2-1; CDR3aa: CASSPNSGGPTEQFF; CDR3nt: TGTGCCAGCAGTCCAAACAGCGGGGGACCCACTGAGCAGTTCTTC
v_gene: TRBV9; d_gene: TRBD2; abundance: many; j_gene: TRBJ2-1; CDR3aa: CASSVRGSSRTSGVREQFF; CDR3nt: TGTGCCAGCAGCGTCCGGGGCAGTTCGAGGACTAGCGGGGTTCGAGAGCAGTTCTTC
v_gene: TRBV14; d_gene: NA; abundance: many; j_gene: TRBJ2-5; CDR3aa: CASSPLIGRESETQYF; CDR3nt: TGTGCCAGCAGCCCTCTGATCGGAAGAGAGTCGGAGACCCAGTACTTC
v_gene: TRBV27; d_gene: TRBD1; abundance: many; j_gene: TRBJ2-1; CDR3aa: CASSSQLNRDRINEQFF; CDR3nt: TGTGCCAGCAGTTCCCAACTAAACCGGGACAGGATTAATGAGCAGTTCTTC
v_gene: TRBV27; d_gene: NA; abundance: few; j_gene: TRBJ2-1; CDR3aa: CASSAGGEQFF; CDR3nt: TGTGCCAGCAGTGCGGGCGGGGAGCAGTTCTTC
v_gene: TRBV20-1; d_gene: TRBD2; abundance: many; j_gene: TRBJ2-7; CDR3aa: CSARTSGLSYEQYF; CDR3nt: TGCAGTGCTAGAACTAGCGGACTCTCCTACGAGCAGTACTTC
v_gene: TRBV24-1; d_gene: NA; abundance: many; j_gene: TRBJ1-5; CDR3aa: CATSDGPNQPQHF; CDR3nt: TGTGCCACCAGTGATGGGCCAAATCAGCCCCAGCATTTT
v_gene: TRBV7-9; d_gene: NA; abundance: many; j_gene: TRBJ1-2; CDR3aa: CASSLAGVDYGYTF; CDR3nt: TGTGCCAGCAGCTTAGCGGGTGTTGACTATGGCTACACCTTC
v_gene: TRBV5-6; d_gene: NA; abundance: many; j_gene: TRBJ2-1; CDR3aa: CASSLYYDEQFF; CDR3nt: TGTGCCAGCAGCTTGTACTACGATGAGCAGTTCTTC
v_gene: TRBV19; d_gene: NA; abundance: many; j_gene: TRBJ2-2; CDR3aa: CASSISGPHDAGELFF; CDR3nt: TGTGCCAGTAGTATATCTGGTCCCCACGACGCCGGGGAGCTGTTTTTT
v_gene: TRBV27; d_gene: TRBD1; abundance: few; j_gene: TRBJ2-7; CDR3aa: CASSLSAGGSYEQYF; CDR3nt: TGTGCCAGCAGTTTATCAGCAGGGGGCTCCTACGAGCAGTACTTC
v_gene: TRBV4-1; d_gene: NA; abundance: many; j_gene: TRBJ2-7; CDR3aa: CASSHNRVGTYEQYF; CDR3nt: TGCGCCAGCAGCCATAACAGGGTTGGGACCTACGAGCAGTACTTC
v_gene: TRBV7-2; d_gene: TRBD2; abundance: many; j_gene: TRBJ2-3; CDR3aa: CASSLVSGMADTQYF; CDR3nt: TGTGCCAGCAGCTTGGTTAGCGGGATGGCGGATACGCAGTATTTT
v_gene: TRBV12-5; d_gene: TRBD2; abundance: NA; j_gene: TRBJ2-1; CDR3aa: CASGIGTSGVDEQFF; CDR3nt: TGTGCTAGTGGTATTGGGACTAGCGGGGTCGATGAGCAGTTCTTC
v_gene: TRBV27; d_gene: NA; abundance: few; j_gene: TRBJ1-6; CDR3aa: CASSLTEGSPLHF; CDR3nt: TGTGCCAGCAGTCTGACAGAGGGTTCACCCCTCCACTTT
v_gene: TRBV10-2; d_gene: TRBD2; abundance: many; j_gene: TRBJ2-1; CDR3aa: CASSLSRLAGPRGYNEQFF; CDR3nt: TGCGCCAGCAGTTTATCGCGGCTAGCGGGACCAAGGGGCTACAATGAGCAGTTCTTC
v_gene: TRBV25-1; d_gene: NA; abundance: many; j_gene: TRBJ2-2; CDR3aa: CASFGGELFF; CDR3nt: TGTGCCAGTTTTGGCGGGGAGCTGTTTTTT
v_gene: TRBV3-1; d_gene: NA; abundance: many; j_gene: TRBJ2-7; CDR3aa: CASSQMGRASLYEQYF; CDR3nt: TGTGCCAGCAGCCAGATGGGGCGGGCTAGCCTCTACGAGCAGTACTTC
v_gene: TRBV21-1; d_gene: NA; abundance: NA; j_gene: TRBJ2-7; CDR3aa: CASSKGYFSPPIIQQYF; CDR3nt: TGTGCCAGCAGCAAGGGGTATTTTTCCCCCCCTATAATCCAGCAGTACTTC
v_gene: TRBV9; d_gene: TRBD1; abundance: many; j_gene: TRBJ2-1; CDR3aa: CASSGTGNYNEQFF; CDR3nt: TGTGCCAGCAGCGGGACAGGGAACTACAATGAGCAGTTCTTC
v_gene: TRBV29-1; d_gene: NA; abundance: many; j_gene: TRBJ1-5; CDR3aa: CSVEPWPGQPQHF; CDR3nt: TGCAGCGTTGAACCCTGGCCGGGTCAGCCCCAGCATTTT
v_gene: TRBV7-9; d_gene: NA; abundance: many; j_gene: TRBJ1-1; CDR3aa: CASSLVGGNTEAFF; CDR3nt: TGTGCCAGCAGCTTAGTTGGGGGGAACACTGAAGCTTTCTTT